This paragraph covers one T cell receptor beta chain sequence. Its binding antigen is unknown. The input lacks base qualities; no much larger clone sits a single base away. The sample originates from a study of blood T cell repertoires in COVID-19 (dated by TCRdb to 2019 to 2021). Regarding the complete study: Collaborator samples came from the United States, Italy and Spain and covered acute and convalescent phases of COVID-19. The material from the prospective study consisted of cDNA or gDNA derived from T cells, B-cell-depleted T cells, or PBMCs. The dataset comprised deeply sampled blood TCRbeta repertoires from subjects exposed to, actively infected with, or recovered from COVID-19. The repertoires were released in a freely available public database meant as a resource for research on the immune response to SARS-CoV-2. Samples were obtained from the ongoing ImmuneRACE study (first 160 participants) and from over 1,000 subjects provided by 6 global collaborators. A de-identified subject ID, COVID-19 status, age in years and sex were almost always included in the sample metadata. Where available, HLA class I and class II types were obtained from metadata supplied by the sample provider rather than from assay-based typing.

One collaborating source in Seattle enrolled patients while the patients were actively infected and followed the patients over time throughout the course of disease. Collaborating institutions collected whole blood in K2EDTA tubes following their own protocols. For TCRbeta analysis, collaborators shipped samples as frozen whole blood, isolated PBMCs, or DNA extracted from either of those sample types. The immunoSEQ Assay, a bias-controlled multiplex PCR, was used to amplify TCRbeta CDR3 regions from genomic DNA. Under the source paper's analysis protocol: Within the assay, amplification of reference gene primers was used to estimate how many nucleated cells each sample contained. To quantify the absolute abundance of each unique TCRbeta CDR3 rearrangement, sequence reads were collapsed and filtered. Productive Simpson clonality was computed per sample as the square root of Simpson's diversity index over productive rearrangements. As stored in TCRdb, this immuneACCESS dataset retains in-frame rearrangements with V and J assigned. A fraction of the clones does not appear; measured against another copy, unresolved V genes explain less than half of the discrepancy, and the remainder lacks a known reason. The DNA was the basis for D and trimming; V, J and clone size are from that table. This sample gives roughly 400,000 clones in total; about 89% of them show up just once. Jointly, the top ten make up about 2.1% of the sample.

What the research found in general, with its limitations: How much clinical and demographic metadata was included differed by source and by participant, and the metadata was provided uncurated.

Sequences ENHRY (CDR1) and SYGVKD (CDR2) are obtained from the germline V gene. V and J are trimmed by 0 bases and 2 bases, and the gene matches miss 6 bases of the junction. Spanning cysteine to phenylalanine, the CDR3 consists of 16 amino acids. Kept here is only the CDR3 DNA, which spans 48 bases and is read in frame from base 1. The sample taken for sequencing was peripheral blood. The chain couples TRBV10-3 to TRBJ2-5; TRBD1 agrees with 7 junctional bases. This receptor was taken from a woman aged 55-69 years with COVID-19, enrolled during active disease. Here the CDR3 is given as CAISESGMDRQETQYF. At the DNA level, the sequence is TGTGCCATCAGTGAGTCTGGGATGGACAGGCAAGAGACCCAGTACTTC.